This T cell receptor beta chain was recovered during a study of technical replicates of blood from several donors (dated 2017 in TCRdb). Receptor amplification or capture employed the immunoSEQ multiplex PCR assay. The table was pulled from immuneACCESS by TCRdb, which kept in-frame rearrangements only. Such tables lose some clones; where checked, under half of the loss comes from unresolved V genes, and the rest has no known cause. Counted in this sample were 60,000 to 90,000 clones; roughly 92% of them appeared once. In total, the top ten clones hold approximately 0.34% of the sample. About this clone: Its antigen specificity is not known. Base qualities were left out, and no much larger clone turns up one base away.

CDR3 length: 13 amino acids, cysteine to phenylalanine. Only the CDR3 DNA stays, 39 bases, in frame from base 1. V is shortened by 2 bases, J by 3 bases, and the region joining them spans 7 bases. CDR1 and CDR2, looked up from the germline V gene, are SGHTA and FQGTGA. The clonotype originates from a human donor in good health. This receptor chain uses TRBV7-3 and TRBJ1-1; the D gene cannot be resolved reliably. Sequenced material: T cells isolated from PBMCs. In nucleotide form, the sequence is TGTGCCAGCAGCTTAGAACGGGACACTGAAGCTTTCTTT. The translation is CASSLERDTEAFF.